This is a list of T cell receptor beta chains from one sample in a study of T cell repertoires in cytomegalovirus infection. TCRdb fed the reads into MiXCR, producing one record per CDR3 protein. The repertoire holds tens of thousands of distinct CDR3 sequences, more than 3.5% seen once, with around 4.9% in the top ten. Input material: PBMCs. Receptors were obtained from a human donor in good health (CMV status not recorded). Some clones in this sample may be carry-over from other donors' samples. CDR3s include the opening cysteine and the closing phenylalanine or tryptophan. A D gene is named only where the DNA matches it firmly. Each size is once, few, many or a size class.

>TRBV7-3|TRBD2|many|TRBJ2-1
TGTGCCAGCAGCCCACTAGCGGGGGGCCACAATGAGCAGTTCTTC
CASSPLAGGHNEQFF
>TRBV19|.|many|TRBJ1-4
TGTGCCAGTGTAACGAGGGGGGGGACCGGAAAACTGTTTTTT
CASVTRGGTGKLFF
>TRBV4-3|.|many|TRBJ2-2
TGCGCCAGCAGCCAAGACTACTACACCGGGGAGCTGTTTTTT
CASSQDYYTGELFF
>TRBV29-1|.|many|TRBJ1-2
TGCAGCGTTGAAAGGGGGATGGGCTACACCTTC
CSVERGMGYTF
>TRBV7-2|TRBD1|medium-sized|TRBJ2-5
TGTGCCAGCAGCATCGGACAGGGCCCTTCGGAGACCCAGTACTTC
CASSIGQGPSETQYF
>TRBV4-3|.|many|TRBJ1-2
TGCGCCAGCAGCCAGCCGGGACTCCGATTTGATGGCTACACCTTC
CASSQPGLRFDGYTF
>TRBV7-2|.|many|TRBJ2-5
TGTGCCAGCAGCTTGTTTCCGGGACGACTCCAAGAGACCCAGTACTTC
CASSLFPGRLQETQYF
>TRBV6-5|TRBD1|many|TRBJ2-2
TGTGCCAGCAGGGCTTTACGAAGGACAGGCGGCACCGGGGAGCTGTTTTTT
CASRALRRTGGTGELFF
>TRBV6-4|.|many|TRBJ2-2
TGTGCCAGCAGTGCATTGACCACCGGGGAGCTGTTTTTT
CASSALTTGELFF
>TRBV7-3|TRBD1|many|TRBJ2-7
TGTGCCAGCAGCCCGGGACAGTCTGGCGAGCAGTACTTC
CASSPGQSGEQYF
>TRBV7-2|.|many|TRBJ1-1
TGTGCCAGCAGCTTAACCCGGCCAAGGCCTGAAGCTTTCTTT
CASSLTRPRPEAFF
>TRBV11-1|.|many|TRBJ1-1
TGTGCCAGCAGCTTAAGGGGAGTTTACACTGAAGCTTTCTTT
CASSLRGVYTEAFF
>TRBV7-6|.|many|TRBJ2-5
TGTGCCAGCAGCTTAGAACCCGGAGGAGGCCCGTCTTTC
CASSLEPGGGPSF
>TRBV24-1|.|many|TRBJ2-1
TGTGCCACCAGTGATCCGGGGTCGGATGAGCAGTTCTTC
CATSDPGSDEQFF
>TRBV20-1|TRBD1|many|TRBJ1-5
TGCAGTGCTCCTAACCCTCAGGGGGTGGGGAGACGGCCCCAGCATTTT
CSAPNPQGVGRRPQHF
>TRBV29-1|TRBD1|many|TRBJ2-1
TGCAGCGGCCGGGACAGGGGATATGAGCAGTTCTTC
CSGRDRGYEQFF
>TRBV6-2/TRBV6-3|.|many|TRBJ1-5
TGTGCCAGCAGTACGGGGGGTCAGCCCCAGCATTTT
CASSTGGQPQHF
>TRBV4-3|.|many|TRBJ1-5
TGCGCCAGCAGCCAAGACTGGGACCGAGGAAGACAGCCCCAGCATTTT
CASSQDWDRGRQPQHF
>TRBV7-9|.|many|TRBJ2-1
TGTGCCAGCAGCTTAGGCGGCTACGATGAGCAGTTCTTC
CASSLGGYDEQFF
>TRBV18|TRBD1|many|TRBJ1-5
TGTGCCAGCTCACTAGGGACAGGGGGCAATCAGCCCCAGCATTTT
CASSLGTGGNQPQHF
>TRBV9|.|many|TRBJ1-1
TGTGCCAGCAGCGTAGCGACGGTGAACACTGAAGCTTTCTTT
CASSVATVNTEAFF
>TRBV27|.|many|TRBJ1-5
TGTGCCAGCACCTCGGGCGGAGGGAATCAGCCCCAGCATTTT
CASTSGGGNQPQHF
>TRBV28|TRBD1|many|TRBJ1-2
TGTGCCAGCAGGCGCCGGACAGGATATGGCTACACCTTC
CASRRRTGYGYTF
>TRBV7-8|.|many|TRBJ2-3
TGTGCCAGCAGCTTTGGAGGAGATACGCAGTATTTT
CASSFGGDTQYF
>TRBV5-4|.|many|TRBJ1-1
TGTGCCAGCAGCCAGCTCGGAGGAACTGAAGCTTTCTTT
CASSQLGGTEAFF
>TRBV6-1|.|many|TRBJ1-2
TGTGCCACCCAACAGTCCTATGGCTACACCTTC
CATQQSYGYTF
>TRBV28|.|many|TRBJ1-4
TGTGCCAGCAGTTGGTTGCTCGGGGAACTGTTTTTT
CASSWLLGELFF
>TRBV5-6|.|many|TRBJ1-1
TGTGCCAGCAGCTTGGTTTTGTGGGCAGCCGGGGGGGACACTGAAGCTTTCTTT
CASSLVLWAAGGDTEAFF
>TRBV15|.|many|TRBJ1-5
TGTGCCACCAGCTTGGGTAAATTACAGGATTCCCCCCAGCATTTT
CATSLGKLQDSPQHF
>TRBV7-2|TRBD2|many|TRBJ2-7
TGTGCCAGCAGTCAGAGCGGGGGGCCCTACGAGCAGTACTTC
CASSQSGGPYEQYF
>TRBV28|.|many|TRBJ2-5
TGTGCCAGCAGTGGTACACGGACGGGACAAGAGACCCAGTACTTC
CASSGTRTGQETQYF
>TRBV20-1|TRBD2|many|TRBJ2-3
TGCAGTGCCCTGGGACTAGCAACAGATACGCAGTATTTT
CSALGLATDTQYF
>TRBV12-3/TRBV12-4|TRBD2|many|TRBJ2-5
TGTGCCAGCAGTTTTACCGGGGGGGAGACCCAGTACTTC
CASSFTGGETQYF
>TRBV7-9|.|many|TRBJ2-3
TGTGCCAGCAGCGATGACATCACAGATACGCAGTATTTT
CASSDDITDTQYF
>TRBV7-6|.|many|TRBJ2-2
TGTGCCAGCAGCCGCGATTTGAACACCGGGGAGCTGTTTTTT
CASSRDLNTGELFF
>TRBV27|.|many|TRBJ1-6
TGTGCCAGCAGTTTCAGTCATTCACCCCTCCACTTT
CASSFSHSPLHF
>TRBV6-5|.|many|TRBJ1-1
TGTGCCAGCAGCCGCCCGGTGACGGGGAACACTGAAGCTTTCTTT
CASSRPVTGNTEAFF
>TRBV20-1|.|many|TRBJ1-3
TGCAGTGCTACACAACAGGGCTCTGGAAACACCATATATTTT
CSATQQGSGNTIYF
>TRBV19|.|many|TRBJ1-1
TGTGCCAGCTCCCGGGGGCGAGCTAACACTGAAGCTTTCTTT
CASSRGRANTEAFF
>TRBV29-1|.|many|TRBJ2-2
TGCAGCGTGCTCGGACCTTCTCACACCGGGGAGCTGTTTTTT
CSVLGPSHTGELFF
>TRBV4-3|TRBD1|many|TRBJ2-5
TGCGCCAGCAGCCAAGATGGCCCAGGGGGCAGTGAGACCCAGTACTTC
CASSQDGPGGSETQYF
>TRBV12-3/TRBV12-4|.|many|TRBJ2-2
TGTGCCAGCAGTTTAGCGACTGGGTCCGGGGAGCTGTTTTTT
CASSLATGSGELFF
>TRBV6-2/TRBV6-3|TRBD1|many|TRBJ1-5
TGTGCCAGCATTCCCCGGGGGGACAGCCTCAATCAGCCCCAGCATTTT
CASIPRGDSLNQPQHF
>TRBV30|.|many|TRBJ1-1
TGTGCCTGGAGTGTACAGGTGAACACTGAAGCTTTCTTT
CAWSVQVNTEAFF
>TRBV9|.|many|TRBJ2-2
TGTGCCAGCAGCGGAGCGGTAGGGAACACCGGGGAGCTGTTTTTT
CASSGAVGNTGELFF
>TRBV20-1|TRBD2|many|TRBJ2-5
TGCAGTGCTCAGACGTTAGCGGGGCCAAGAGAGACCCAGTACTTC
CSAQTLAGPRETQYF
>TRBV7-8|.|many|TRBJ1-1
TGTGCCAGCAGCCCCCGGGCAAGGGCCCCGAACACTGAAGCTTTCTTT
CASSPRARAPNTEAFF
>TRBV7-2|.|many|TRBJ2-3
TGTGCCAGCAGGCAGGGGGGGGATGGCACAGATACGCAGTATTTT
CASRQGGDGTDTQYF
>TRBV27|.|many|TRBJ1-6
TGTGCCAGCAGTTTTGGTGGGGGTAATTCACCCCTCCACTTT
CASSFGGGNSPLHF
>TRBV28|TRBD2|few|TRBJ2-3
TGTGCCAGCAGTTTCCTAAGGGGGACTAGCGGGGGGGCCGGGACGCAGTATTTT
CASSFLRGTSGGAGTQYF
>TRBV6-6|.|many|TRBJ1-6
TGTGCCAGCAGTTACTCGTACGGCCCTGGGGCCCTCCACTTT
CASSYSYGPGALHF
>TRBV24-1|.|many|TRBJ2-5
TGTGCCACCAGTGATACGATTGGAGAGACCCAGTACTTC
CATSDTIGETQYF
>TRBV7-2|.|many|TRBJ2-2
TGTGCCAGCAGTCCCAGGGGTGGGAACACCGGGGAGCTGTTTTTT
CASSPRGGNTGELFF
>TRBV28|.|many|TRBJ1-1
TGTGCCAGCAGACCCCCCTACAGTACGAACACTGAAGCTTTCTTT
CASRPPYSTNTEAFF
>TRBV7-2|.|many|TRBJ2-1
TGTGCCAGCAGCTTAGGGCGCCACAATGAGCAGTTCTTC
CASSLGRHNEQFF